Sequencing of this T cell receptor (beta chain) was carried out in a study of early T cells in non-severe SARS-CoV-2 infection. The V and J ends lost 2 bases and 3 bases respectively, with 17 bases between them. The CDR3 runs 16 residues. CDR1 is SGHRS, CDR2 YFSETQ, per germline. Molecules of cDNA were individually given unique molecular identifiers that were attached to them. TCRdb independently ran MiXCR on the 5' RACE reads; one entry per CDR3 protein. This sample carries some 62,000 distinct CDR3 sequences, 7.5% to 10% of them seen once, and the ten largest clones take 1.2%. Material for sequencing was whole blood. The chain carries TRBV5-1 and TRBJ1-2; no reliable D call. This TCR came from an adult who was a healthcare worker with PCR-confirmed SARS-CoV-2 infection or an uninfected control (not recorded which). The CDR3 DNA reads TGCGCCAGCAGCTTCCCTAGGGATTCCTCCTACTATGGCTACACCTTC. Its translation: CASSFPRDSSYYGYTF.